Listed below are T cell receptor beta chains from one sample, sequenced in a study of blood T cell repertoires in COVID-19. Sequencing used immunoSEQ multiplex PCR; TCRdb keeps in-frame clones, though not all of them. The sample carries about 170,000 clones, approximately 90% recorded once. Sequenced: PBMCs or T cells enriched from blood (not recorded which). All receptors come from a woman aged 18-29 years who had recovered from COVID-19. The CDR3 runs from the conserved cysteine through the conserved F or W. A D gene is named only where the DNA matches it firmly. The size field is filled for only some rows; it gives once, few, many or a size class.

CASSLRASGTYEQYF	TGTGCCAGCAGCTTGAGGGCTAGCGGTACCTACGAGCAGTACTTC	TRBV5-5	TRBD2	.	TRBJ2-7
CASSFANGLAGVQYF	TGTGCCAGCAGCTTCGCAAACGGACTAGCGGGAGTGCAGTATTTT	TRBV11-2	TRBD2	.	TRBJ2-3
CASSPQNTGELFF	TGTGCCAGCTCACCCCAGAACACCGGGGAGCTGTTTTTT	TRBV18	.	.	TRBJ2-2
CASSRSGLQETQYF	TGTGCCAGCAGCCGTTCGGGACTCCAAGAGACCCAGTACTTC	TRBV14	.	.	TRBJ2-5
CASSFDRGEQYF	TGTGCCAGCAGCTTCGACCGGGGCGAGCAGTACTTC	TRBV2	.	.	TRBJ2-7
CASQGQGARTEAFF	TGTGCCAGCCAAGGACAGGGGGCGCGCACTGAAGCTTTCTTT	TRBV18	TRBD1	.	TRBJ1-1
CASSQQGINQPQHF	TGTGCCAGTAGTCAACAGGGAATTAATCAGCCCCAGCATTTT	TRBV19	.	.	TRBJ1-5
CASSRDLGSPYNEQFF	TGTGCCAGCAGCCGCGACCTAGGCTCCCCTTACAATGAGCAGTTCTTC	TRBV2	.	once	TRBJ2-1
CASSHLGDFSNGYTF	TGCGCCAGCAGCCACTTAGGAGACTTTTCCAATGGCTACACCTTC	TRBV4-1	.	.	TRBJ1-2
CASSQGAAKNIQYF	TGTGCCAGCAGCCAGGGGGCAGCCAAAAACATTCAGTACTTC	TRBV25-1	TRBD1	.	TRBJ2-4
CASSGPRGLAWETQYF	TGTGCCAGCAGTGGCCCCCGGGGACTAGCTTGGGAGACCCAGTACTTC	TRBV28	TRBD2	once	TRBJ2-5
CASITTTGQRTSGNTIYF	TGTGCCAGCATTACAACCACCGGACAGCGGACCTCTGGAAACACCATATATTTT	TRBV28	.	.	TRBJ1-3
CASSLGSRGEAFF	TGTGCCAGCAGCTTAGGCAGTCGAGGAGAAGCTTTCTTT	TRBV7-9	.	.	TRBJ1-1
CASSIGGGSAEAFF	TGTGCCAGCAGCATAGGGGGGGGGAGCGCTGAAGCTTTCTTT	TRBV28	.	.	TRBJ1-1
CASSQSPGQGTLRRVSQYF	TGCGCCAGCAGCCAATCTCCGGGACAGGGGACCCTGCGGCGGGTGAGCCAGTACTTC	TRBV4-1	TRBD1	once	TRBJ2-5
CASSLRTSGEQYF	TGTGCCAGTAGTCTGAGGACTAGCGGCGAGCAGTACTTC	TRBV19	TRBD2	.	TRBJ2-7
CASSLFGGGLVDGYTF	TGTGCCAGCAGTTTATTTGGAGGTGGACTTGTGGATGGCTACACCTTC	TRBV28	.	.	TRBJ1-2
CASSPIAAKDEAFF	TGTGCCAGCTCACCAATTGCGGCAAAAGATGAAGCTTTCTTT	TRBV18	.	once	TRBJ1-1
CASSADARVTYEQYF	TGTGCCAGCAGTGCAGACGCCAGGGTTACCTACGAGCAGTACTTC	TRBV28	.	.	TRBJ2-7
CAISEVAGVGETQYF	TGTGCCATCAGTGAAGTCGCGGGGGTGGGGGAGACCCAGTACTTC	TRBV10-3	TRBD2	few	TRBJ2-5
CASSSTTWTGEDEKLFF	TGTGCCAGCAGCTCCACCACTTGGACAGGGGAAGATGAAAAACTGTTTTTT	TRBV7-9	TRBD1	few	TRBJ1-4
CASSPWEERETQYF	TGCGCCAGCAGCCCTTGGGAGGAACGGGAGACCCAGTACTTC	TRBV4-1	.	few	TRBJ2-5
CASSLGRIEQYF	TGTGCCAGCAGTTTAGGGAGGATTGAGCAGTACTTC	TRBV28	.	.	TRBJ2-7
CASSLGPPRAGGPHEQYF	TGTGCCAGCAGCTTAGGACCCCCCAGAGCGGGAGGGCCCCACGAGCAGTACTTC	TRBV13	TRBD2	.	TRBJ2-7
CASSTIAGRGTDTQYF	TGTGCCAGCAGCACCATAGCGGGTCGGGGCACAGATACGCAGTATTTT	TRBV11-2	TRBD2	.	TRBJ2-3
CAWRGQRNSPLHF	TGTGCCTGGCGGGGACAGCGCAATTCACCCCTCCACTTT	TRBV30	TRBD1	.	TRBJ1-6
CASSDPGQGDDEQFF	TGTGCCAGCAGTGACCCGGGACAGGGGGACGATGAGCAGTTCTTC	TRBV25-1	TRBD1	.	TRBJ2-1
CASSHYLSGQGGHEQYF	TGTGCCAGCAGCCATTATCTCAGCGGACAGGGAGGACACGAGCAGTACTTC	TRBV14	TRBD1	.	TRBJ2-7
CASSYSPTGGDNEQFF	TGTGCCAGCAGCTACTCCCCAACGGGAGGGGACAATGAGCAGTTCTTC	TRBV6-4	TRBD2	.	TRBJ2-1
CASRGGSGFNNEQFF	TGTGCCAGCCGTGGCGGGAGCGGATTTAACAATGAGCAGTTCTTC	TRBV11-2	TRBD2	once	TRBJ2-1
CASIREPPAYNEQFF	TGTGCCAGCATACGGGAGCCTCCTGCGTACAATGAGCAGTTCTTC	TRBV6-5	.	.	TRBJ2-1
CASSISYEQYF	TGTGCCAGCAGTATATCCTACGAGCAGTACTTC	TRBV6-5	.	.	TRBJ2-7
CASSDGTGNTDTQYF	TGTGCCAGCAGTGACGGGACAGGGAACACAGATACGCAGTATTTT	TRBV2	TRBD1	.	TRBJ2-3
CASSLQGRPEAFF	TGTGCCAGCAGCCTACAGGGGCGCCCTGAAGCTTTCTTT	TRBV7-9	TRBD1	.	TRBJ1-1
CASSLGAGGFEQYF	TGTGCCAGCAGCTTGGGAGCGGGAGGCTTTGAGCAGTACTTC	TRBV5-4	TRBD2	.	TRBJ2-7
CASSLGQGIYEQYF	TGTGCCAGCAGTTTGGGCCAGGGGATCTACGAGCAGTACTTC	TRBV27	.	.	TRBJ2-7